This T cell receptor (beta chain) was recovered during a study of CD8 T cells in ankylosing spondylitis. The TCR beta libraries were generated through quantitative 5'-RACE incorporating molecular barcodes. A single record per CDR3 protein comes from TCRdb applying MiXCR to the 5' RACE reads. The table shows around 280,000 distinct CDR3 sequences, with around 19% occurring only once. Germline V lookup: CDR1 DFQATT, CDR2 SNEGSKA (reference sequence). V was cut by 3 bases and J by 0 bases, with 9 bases left in between. The CDR3 extends over 13 amino acids. This clonotype appeared a few times. What it binds is not known. Study-level points and caveats: Within matched ankylosing spondylitis synovial fluid, disease-linked clones were reportedly significantly enriched. A motif of 7 to 9 highly homologous TCR beta variants was seen as apparently characteristic of ankylosing spondylitis blood.

What was sequenced was blood, either unsorted or a sorted T cell fraction (not recorded which). This rearrangement joins TRBV20-1 to TRBJ2-7; D ambiguous. This clonotype was obtained from a male donor with ankylosing spondylitis or in good health (not recorded which). CDR3 DNA: TGCAGTGCTAGTTTCTATCCCTCCTACGAGCAGTACGTC. Its protein is CSASFYPSYEQYV.